Presented here are 30 T cell receptor beta chains from one specimen sequenced in a study of shared clonotypes between healthy human individuals. Using immunoSEQ multiplex PCR, the repertoire was profiled, and TCRdb retains in-frame clones only, with some absent. The sample contains around 1,000,000 clones, approximately 75% of which appear only once. The sequencing sample was made of memory CD4+ T cells from PBMCs. Subset in this sample: CD45RA-negative fraction. These receptors came from a man younger than 30 in good health. Some clones in this sample may be carry-over from other donors' samples.

The CDR3 reads CASSPNIDRGQETQYF. The CDR3, as DNA: TGTGCCAGCTCACCGAATATAGACAGGGGCCAAGAGACCCAGTACTTC. This chain joins TRBV18 and TRBJ2-5; 8 positions match TRBD1. The CDR3 runs to 16 residues. CDR1 KGHSH and CDR2 LQKENI come from the germline V gene. V shed 3 bases, J shed 1 base, and the junction held 7 bases outside the gene matches.

This sequence joins TRBV11-2 and TRBJ2-3; 8 bases line up with TRBD1. The germline CDR1 and CDR2 sequences are SGHAT and FQNNGV. This CDR3 is 15 amino acids long. The V segment lost 2 bases and the J segment 1 base; nucleotides outside the gene matches: 2. The DNA for the CDR3 is TGTGCCAGCAGCTTAAGACAGGGGCGCACAGATACGCAGTATTTT. Protein product: CASSLRQGRTDTQYF.

The chain carries TRBV9 and TRBJ2-5; D is perhaps TRBD1 or TRBD2 (6 bases each). This CDR3 has 18 residues. The V end was cut by 2 bases, the J end by 1 base, with 21 bases between. Germline-derived CDR1 and CDR2 are SGDLS and YYNGEE. CDR3 in DNA: TGTGCCAGCAGCGTCCGAGAGGGCAGGGGAGGATTCCAAGAGACCCAGTACTTC. Translated, it gives CASSVREGRGGFQETQYF.

V is TRBV5-6 and J is TRBJ2-3, with a possible D match to TRBD1 (5 bases). CDR3 length: 13 residues. Germline V gene data show CDR1 as SGHDT and CDR2 as YYEEEE. V was shortened by 5 bases and J by 1 base, with 8 bases between the two germline ends. Here the CDR3 DNA reads TGTGCCAGCAGACAGGAAGGCACAGATACGCAGTATTTT. Translation: CASRQEGTDTQYF.

This clone came up once. The chain is built from TRBV7-9 and TRBJ1-1; D gene uncertain. Between the trimmed V and J ends, which lost 4 bases and 11 bases, there was a span of 14 bases. CDR1 SEHNR and CDR2 FQNEAQ come from the germline V gene (reference sequence). The CDR3 length is 12 residues. The CDR3 region has the DNA TGTGCCAGCAGCTCGATCGGGATCGCGGCTTTCTTT. Protein sequence: CASSSIGIAAFF.

About this clone itself: This sample includes further DNA sequences coding for the same CDR3. The chain combines TRBV18 with TRBJ1-1, with D uncertain. With 3 bases removed from V and 1 base from J, the gap between germline ends came to 6 bases. CDR3 length: 13 residues. The germline V gene has CDR1 KGHSH and CDR2 LQKENI. CDR3 in amino acids: CASSPQENTEAFF. CDR3 DNA: TGTGCCAGCTCACCCCAGGAGAACACTGAAGCTTTCTTT.

The rearrangement links TRBV5-1 to TRBJ2-3, with TRBD2 matching over 7 bases. This CDR3 is built from 15 residues. Germline-derived CDR1 and CDR2 are SGHRS and YFSETQ. V lost 7 bases, J lost 1 base, and 9 bases stayed unmatched. The CDR3, as DNA: TGCGCCAGCGCTTCTACGGGGAGGGGCACAGATACGCAGTATTTT. This translates into CASASTGRGTDTQYF.

The rearrangement links TRBV19 to TRBJ2-1, with 7 bases lining up with TRBD1. Germline CDR1 reads LNHDA; CDR2 reads SQIVND (reference sequence). The CDR3 extends over 15 amino acids. The junction had 10 bases not matched to a gene; V was cut back by 8 bases and J by 3 bases. The chain's CDR3 is CASQPTGQIYNEQFF. The CDR3, as DNA: TGTGCCAGTCAACCCACGGGACAGATCTACAATGAGCAGTTCTTC.

This clone was recorded a few times. V usage is TRBV19 and J usage is TRBJ2-6; D is possibly TRBD1 (6 bases). V was trimmed by 4 bases and J by 4 bases, leaving 14 bases between them. The germline CDR1 and CDR2 sequences are LNHDA and SQIVND (reference sequence). The CDR3 sequence is 16 residues long. CDR3 DNA sequence: TGTGCCAGTAGTACCGATACAGGGTGGGGGGCCAACGTCCTGACTTTC. It yields the protein CASSTDTGWGANVLTF.

The chain joins TRBV5-4 to TRBJ2-7; 14 bases match TRBD2. CDR3 length: 15 residues. Germline CDR1 and CDR2: SGHNT and YYREEE (reference sequence). V dropped 0 bases and J dropped 7; count of bases not matched to a gene: 3. CDR3 amino acids: CASSLEGLAGAEQYF. The CDR3 DNA sequence: TGTGCCAGCAGCTTGGAGGGACTAGCGGGAGCTGAGCAGTACTTC. The whole variable domain, remainder taken from reference TRBV5-4 and TRBJ2-7, is ETGVTQSPTHLIKTRGQQVTLRCSSQSGHNTVSWYQQALGQGPQFIFQYYREEENGRGNFPPRFSGLQFPNYSSELNVNALELDDSALYLCASSLEGLAGAEQYFGPGTRLTVT.

In its sample, this clone was seen a few times. The sample holds other DNA sequences that translate to the same CDR3. The chain is built from TRBV28 and TRBJ2-5; 7 bases agree with TRBD2. The length of the CDR3 is 14 residues. In germline, CDR1 is MDHEN, CDR2 SYDVKM. V was pared by 3 bases and J by 5 bases, with 6 bases of the junction left unmatched. CDR3 sequence: CASSFGGEGETQYF. DNA of the CDR3: TGTGCCAGCAGTTTTGGTGGGGAGGGGGAGACCCAGTACTTC.

This rearrangement joins TRBV19 to TRBJ1-2, with D uncertain. Germline V CDR1 and CDR2: LNHDA, SQIVND (reference sequence). V lost 6 bases to trimming and J lost 4 bases, with 24 bases between them. This CDR3 region has 17 residues. The CDR3 DNA reads TGTGCCAGTAGGCCCACGCAGGAGGGCGGTGGGTTCTATGGCTACACCTTC. Its translation: CASRPTQEGGGFYGYTF.

This clone was seen repeatedly, ten times or more. The chain combines TRBV5-6 with TRBJ1-2; D might be TRBD1 (6 bases). V was pared by 1 base and J by 0 bases, with 7 bases between. The CDR3 totals 14 residues. Germline V gives CDR1 SGHDT, CDR2 YYEEEE. DNA of the CDR3: TGTGCCAGCAGCTTGACAGGGCCTAACTATGGCTACACCTTC. This translates into CASSLTGPNYGYTF.

The chain is built from TRBV5-1 and TRBJ2-7; TRBD1 matches at 8 bases. The CDR3 spans 14 residues. CDR1 and CDR2 (germline): SGHRS, YFSETQ. The V and J ends lost 4 bases and 3 bases, in that order; junction bases with no gene match: 6. The CDR3 sequence: CASSRTGKGYEQYF. CDR3 DNA: TGCGCCAGCAGCAGGACAGGGAAAGGCTACGAGCAGTACTTC.

Notes on this clone: Distinct nucleotide sequences in the sample also encode this CDR3. The V and J genes are TRBV18 and TRBJ2-7, with D tentatively TRBD1 or TRBD2 (5 bases each). Trimming took off 2 bases at V and 4 bases at J, with 9 bases between the two ends. Germline V gene data show CDR1 as KGHSH and CDR2 as LQKENI. This CDR3 has 13 residues. The CDR3 DNA reads TGTGCCAGCTCACCAGGGACGGGGTACGAGCAGTACTTC. Translating it yields CASSPGTGYEQYF.

Comment on this clone: The sample has other DNA sequences that encode this CDR3 too. The chain combines TRBV6-6 with TRBJ2-2; D perhaps matches TRBD2 (7 bases). The V gene lost 6 bases and the J gene lost 4 bases, with 15 bases spanning the gap. The CDR3 is made up of 15 amino acids. CDR1 is MNHNY, CDR2 SVGAGI, per germline (reference sequence). The CDR3 loop reads CASRGGRAGTGELFF. CDR3 bases: TGTGCCAGCAGAGGGGGGAGGGCTGGCACCGGGGAGCTGTTTTTT.

This chain joins TRBV10-3 and TRBJ2-5, with unresolved D. V lost 3 bases and J lost 1, with 12 bases in between. The CDR3 runs to 15 residues. Germline CDR1 and CDR2: ENHRY and SYGVKD. The CDR3 sequence: CAISDSRRIQETQYF. The CDR3 coding sequence is TGTGCCATCAGTGATTCCAGGAGAATCCAAGAGACCCAGTACTTC.

The chain uses TRBV28 and TRBJ1-5, with a possible D match to TRBD1 (6 bases). CDR1 and CDR2 (germline): MDHEN, SYDVKM. V lost 5 bases, J lost 6 bases, and 20 bases lay in between. This CDR3 is built from 16 residues. DNA for the CDR3: TGTGCCAGCAGTCAAGCTGGGGGGGCGATGTCTCAGCCCCAGCATTTT. Translation gives CASSQAGGAMSQPQHF. The variable domain in full, completed from reference TRBV28 and TRBJ1-5, reads DVKVTQSSRYLVKRTGEKVFLECVQDMDHENMFWYRQDPGLGLRLIYFSYDVKMKEKGDIPEGYSVSREKKERFSLILESASTNQTSMYLCASSQAGGAMSQPQHFGDGTRLSIL.

This clone was counted at least ten times. The chain employs TRBV7-9 and TRBJ2-7; a possible D gene is TRBD2 (6 bases). Germline assignment: CDR1 SEHNR and CDR2 FQNEAQ (reference sequence). The V end lost 5 bases, the J end lost 6 bases, and 26 bases lay between the germline ends. CDR3 size: 17 residues. In DNA, the CDR3 is TGTGCCAGCAGCCTGTCGGATCGCGGGACGCGGGGTTTCGAGCAGTACTTC. The encoded protein is CASSLSDRGTRGFEQYF.

This clone came up once. V and J are TRBV28 and TRBJ2-7, with 8 bases fitting TRBD1. Losses at the gene ends were 7 bases for V and 7 bases for J; bases not matched to a gene: 15. The CDR3 has 15 residues. Germline V gene lookup returns CDR1 MDHEN and CDR2 SYDVKM. CDR3 in amino acids: CASTRRIAGGREQYF. The CDR3 DNA sequence: TGTGCCAGCACCCGTCGGATTGCAGGGGGCCGGGAGCAGTACTTC.

This rearrangement joins TRBV15 to TRBJ1-5; weak D call: TRBD1 (6 bases). The CDR3 extends over 16 amino acids. Per the germline V gene, CDR1 is LNHNV and CDR2 is YYDKDF (reference sequence). The V and J ends lost 4 bases and 3 bases respectively, with 16 bases between them. The CDR3 DNA sequence: TGTGCCACCAGCATCGACAGGATCAGCTACAATCAGCCCCAGCATTTT. It is translated as CATSIDRISYNQPQHF.

In this sample, this clone turned up a few times. The rearrangement links TRBV4-3 to TRBJ1-1; D is uncertain. Germline lookup yields CDR1 LGHNA and CDR2 YSLEER. This CDR3 is built from 14 residues. The germline V and J ends were trimmed by 0 bases and 6 bases, with 11 bases remaining between them. CDR3 coding DNA: TGCGCCAGCAGCCAAGATATAAGACGGTCTGAAGCTTTCTTT. It is translated as CASSQDIRRSEAFF.

The gene calls are TRBV29-1 and TRBJ1-1; D remains unclear. The CDR3 sequence is 12 residues long. Between the trimmed V and J ends, which lost 6 bases and 1 base, there was a span of 9 bases. The germline V gene encodes CDR1 SQVTM and CDR2 ANQGSEA. In DNA form, the CDR3 reads TGCAGCGTCGGACGTAAGAACACTGAAGCTTTCTTT. Translating gives CSVGRKNTEAFF.

The V call is TRBV29-1, the J call TRBJ1-1; TRBD1 is a possible D gene (5 bases). V lost 2 bases to trimming and J lost 6 bases, with 13 bases between them. CDR1 is SQVTM, CDR2 ANQGSEA, per germline. This CDR3 contains 13 residues. For the CDR3, the DNA is TGCAGCGTTGAACGCGGTGACAGAGCTGAAGCTTTCTTT. This codes for CSVERGDRAEAFF.

This chain uses TRBV28 with TRBJ1-2; D gene uncertain. CDR1 and CDR2 (germline): MDHEN, SYDVKM. The CDR3 length is 13 residues. Trimming pared 6 bases from V and 7 bases from J, leaving 15 bases between. CDR3 in DNA: TGTGCCAGCAGAAAACCACCCGCCCGTGGCTACACCTTC. Translated, it gives CASRKPPARGYTF.

CDR3 nucleotides: TGTGCCAGCAGTTTAAGACAGGGAGGAACTGAAGCTTTCTTT. Translating gives CASSLRQGGTEAFF. The rearrangement joins TRBV27 to TRBJ1-1; 7 bases align to TRBD1. The CDR3 has 14 residues. Unmatched junction bases numbered 5, after V lost 2 bases and J lost 5 bases. The V gene's germline CDR1 is MNHEY and CDR2 SMNVEV (reference sequence).

The V and J genes are TRBV28 and TRBJ1-2; unclear D gene. V dropped 2 bases and J dropped 5 bases, with 12 bases sitting between them. The CDR3 length is 14 residues. Germline-derived CDR1 and CDR2 are MDHEN and SYDVKM. DNA for the CDR3: TGTGCCAGCAGTTTACCCCGGTGGGGTTATGGCTACACCTTC. Encoded protein: CASSLPRWGYGYTF.

This clone was seen a handful of times. This chain connects TRBV19 to TRBJ1-2, with D possibly being TRBD1 (6 bases). Germline V gene data show CDR1 as LNHDA and CDR2 as SQIVND (reference sequence). This CDR3 spans 15 amino acids. The germline V and J ends were trimmed by 5 bases and 5 bases, with 18 bases remaining between them. The CDR3 region has the DNA TGTGCCAGTAGTCCACAGGGAAGGGGCTATTATGGCTACACCTTC. It codes for CASSPQGRGYYGYTF.

CDR3 nucleotide sequence: TGTGCCAGCAGCATAGGGTACTCCCCCGGGGAGCTGTTTTTT. Its translation: CASSIGYSPGELFF. The V and J genes are TRBV5-5 and TRBJ2-2, with no clear D. V gave up 4 bases and J gave up 6 bases, with 13 bases separating them. The CDR3 contains 14 residues. Germline-derived CDR1 and CDR2 are SGHKS and YYEKEE (reference sequence). Looking up the rest from reference TRBV5-5 and TRBJ2-2 gives the full variable domain: DAGVTQSPTHLIKTRGQQVTLRCSPISGHKSVSWYQQVLGQGPQFIFQYYEKEERGRGNFPDRFSARQFPNYSSELNVNALLLGDSALYLCASSIGYSPGELFFGEGSRLTVL.

This clone appeared a single time. This chain links TRBV7-2 with TRBJ2-2; D is unclear. Germline lookup yields CDR1 SGHTA and CDR2 FQGNSA. Trimming cost V 6 bases and J 3 bases, with 5 bases left between them. The CDR3 sequence is 12 residues long. This CDR3 is CASRYYTGELFF. The CDR3 coding sequence is TGTGCCAGCAGATATTACACCGGGGAGCTGTTTTTT.